One sample yielded the 4 T cell receptor beta chains listed below, sequenced in a study of blood T cells in healthy people across ages. Next came a second PCR, run for about 7 to 11 cycles, which used a sample-barcoded 5' primer along with a J-beta primer mix. TCRdb processed the 5' RACE reads anew with MiXCR; each CDR3 protein has one entry. This sample yields 1.5 million to 2 million distinct CDR3 sequences, of which 28% are seen a single time; about 8% belongs to the top ten. Input material: blood. Receptors were obtained from a young woman in good health.

This clonotype was counted between two and nine times. J is TRBJ1-1 and V is TRBV29-1, with 7 bases that match TRBD1. Germline trimming cut 7 bases from V and 8 bases from J; bases unmatched to any gene: 7. Per germline, CDR1 SQVTM and CDR2 ANQGSEA. The CDR3 sequence is 11 residues long. CDR3 coding DNA: TGCAGCGGTAGACAGGGACGCGAAGCTTTCTTT. The encoded protein is CSGRQGREAFF. Filled out from reference TRBV29-1 and TRBJ1-1, the complete variable domain reads SAVISQKPSRDICQRGTSLTIQCQVDSQVTMMFWYRQQPGQSLTLIATANQGSEATYESGFVIDKFPISRPNLTFSTLTVSNMSPEDSSIYLCSGRQGREAFFGQGTRLTVV.

This rearrangement joins TRBV28 to TRBJ1-5; TRBD1 is a possible D gene (6 bases). The CDR3 covers 14 residues. V lost 7 bases and J 4 bases, leaving 14 bases between the germline ends. Per germline, CDR1 MDHEN and CDR2 SYDVKM. CDR3 sequence reads: CASTPGGANQPQHF. The CDR3 DNA follows: TGTGCCAGCACTCCGGGGGGCGCAAATCAGCCCCAGCATTTT.

This clonotype was seen a handful of times. The CDR3 loop is CASSQTTGGGTKNIQYF. In nucleotides, the CDR3 is TGTGCCAGCAGCCAAACGACAGGGGGTGGGACCAAAAACATTCAGTACTTC. The rearrangement joins TRBV3-1 to TRBJ2-4; 9 bases align to TRBD1. V lost 2 bases to trimming and J lost 2 bases; unmatched junction nucleotides: 7. Per the germline V gene, CDR1 is LGHDT and CDR2 is YNNKEL (reference sequence). The CDR3 covers 17 residues.

V usage is TRBV5-1 and J usage is TRBJ2-7; the D gene could be TRBD1 or TRBD2 (5 bases each). CDR1 is SGHRS, CDR2 YFSETQ, per germline. Trimming took 0 bases from V and 6 from J, leaving 16 bases between them. This CDR3 is 15 amino acids long. The CDR3 is CASSLESAGTLEQYF. The CDR3 DNA sequence: TGCGCCAGCAGCTTGGAATCGGCAGGGACGCTCGAGCAGTACTTC. The full variable domain, in which reference TRBV5-1 and TRBJ2-7 provide the parts outside the CDR3, is KAGVTQTPRYLIKTRGQQVTLSCSPISGHRSVSWYQQTPGQGLQFLFEYFSETQRNKGNFPGRFSGRQFSNSRSEMNVSTLELGDSALYLCASSLESAGTLEQYFGPGTRLTVT.